The source of this T cell receptor beta chain is a study of T cell responses to AZD1222 COVID-19 vaccine (dated by TCRdb to about 2021). Regarding the study in general: A total of about 240 trial participants underwent TCR sequencing, of whom 207 received two doses of AZD1222 and some 25 received two doses of the MenACWY control vaccine. Trial participants were enrolled into age subgroups of 18-55, 56-69 and 70-plus years, which contained 148, 28 and 57 TCR-sequenced participants, respectively. Beyond this particular receptor, the publication reports: No day 14 peak-response samples were available, so repertoires were characterized only after the peak T cell response. A significant rise in spike-specific TCR breadth and depth was observed after two AZD1222 doses relative to day 0 and relative to MenACWY recipients. Conclusions about previously exposed vaccinees were limited because only 5 or 6 AZD1222 recipients were SARS-CoV-2 seropositive at baseline. Vaccine-associated CD4 TCRs spanned the whole spike protein, with dominant responses in regions 160-218 and 743-854. The 56-69-year group was small, and its depth increase did not reach significance, likely because of low power. Reportedly, close to half of the unique spike-specific TCRs recognized epitopes lying outside the regions that are mutated in the B.1.351 and B.1.1.7 variants. Participants were mostly white British, with more females than males. The authors suggested clonal diversity may have been underestimated.

The CDR3 regions of human TCRbeta chains were analyzed by immunosequencing. The study's processing was this. TCRs in the repertoires were matched against a reference library of SARS-CoV-2-specific TCRs that had been generated with the MIRA antigen-specificity platform. Breadth was defined as the fraction of unique TCRs that were SARS-CoV-2-associated, and depth was defined as the fraction of total T cells that were SARS-CoV-2-associated. Using the MIRA data, each spike-specific TCR was mapped to the spike region that the TCR reacts to and placed in a CD4 or CD8 class. Log10-transformed breadth and depth values were compared by one-way ANOVA with Sidak's multiple comparisons tests. TCRdb's version of the immuneACCESS table is confined to in-frame rearrangements and falls short of the full clone set. An unresolved V gene accounts for under half of the shortfall where checked; the remainder is of unknown origin. Clone size and the V and J calls come from that table; the DNA yielded D and trimming. The sample has around 140,000 clones on record, 92% of them singletons. The ten most abundant clones make up 3% to 4% of the sample.

Of note for this clone: What antigen it recognizes has not been identified. It has no much larger one-base neighbor in the sample; base qualities were not kept.

The time point label, read with the paper, signifies: about 28 days (+/-7) after the second vaccine dose. AZD1222 recipients whose second dose came at about 4 weeks and those whose second dose came at about 12 weeks were combined into one group, since spike-specific TCR depth and breadth did not differ between the two schedules. Vaccinee samples were obtained from the UK trials COV001 and COV002, which included a single-blind randomized controlled phase 2/3 trial of AZD1222 (ChAdOx1 nCoV-19) in healthy adults. For TCRbeta chain sequencing, PBMC samples from trial participants were taken at day 0 and at day 28 after the second dose. CDR1 and CDR2 are read off the germline V gene (reference sequence) as GTSNPN and SVGIG. Here V drops 7 bases and J drops 1 base, and the junction holds 5 bases not matched to any gene. The CDR3 goes from the cysteine to the phenylalanine over 13 residues. Only the CDR3 DNA is retained, 39 bases long and in frame from the first base.

The specimen comprised peripheral blood, sampled 28 days after the second AZD1222 dose. This receptor was taken from an adult who received the AZD1222 COVID-19 vaccine. The V and J genes are TRBV30 and TRBJ1-1; TRBD1 aligns with 8 central bases. CDR3 protein: CALDRGGNTEAFF. The bases read TGTGCCTTAGACAGGGGCGGGAACACTGAAGCTTTCTTT.